Below, one TCR beta chain is given with its context. The record originates from a study of glioma-infiltrating T cells after dendritic cell vaccination. As for the study in general: Patients received autologous tumor lysate-pulsed dendritic cell vaccination between the early 2000s and the early 2010s.

Primers: 60 V beta forward and 13 J beta reverse. Assay: immunoSEQ multiplex PCR; the TCRdb copy retains only in-frame clones and omits some. The sample has approximately 48,000 clones; roughly 85% are singletons. The V gene's germline CDR1 is SGHRS and CDR2 YFSETQ. CDR3 length equals 17 residues. V trimming: 0 bases; J trimming: 4 bases; junction bases outside the gene matches: 7. Blood PBMC samples: pre-vaccination, two weeks post third vaccination, and at tumor progression. This TCR was recovered from a human donor with glioblastoma. Sequences were derived from blood, sampled before dendritic cell vaccination. The rearrangement uses TRBV5-1 and TRBJ2-3, with 11 bases matching TRBD2. The CDR3 bases are TGCGCCAGCAGCTTGGCCGTCCGTAGCGGGAGGGCAGATACGCAGTATTTT. As protein: CASSLAVRSGRADTQYF.